The text below deals with one T cell receptor (beta chain). Its antigen remains unknown. The data are from a study of shared clonotypes between healthy human individuals. Across the whole study: Donors were two women and a few men aged 18 to 49. Whole-study findings and limits: Exclusively blood specimens were collected; tissue repertoires likely differ.

Per the authors' pipeline: Junction-only immunoSEQ sequences carried no quality scores, so filtering differed. The protocol was immunoSEQ multiplex PCR, while the TCRdb copy is restricted to in-frame clones and leaves out a portion. V and J calls and clone size are those listed in that table; D and trimming were worked out from the DNA. The profile shows 2 million to 2.5 million clones, approximately 96% of them singletons. This CDR3 has 15 residues. Germline CDR1 is SGHNT and CDR2 is YYREEE (reference sequence). The V segment lost 4 bases and the J segment 5 bases; nucleotides outside the gene matches: 11.

The chain carries TRBV5-4 and TRBJ2-7, with TRBD1 identical over 8 bases. The source of this sequence is a man aged 18 to 35 in good health. Sequenced sample: naive CD4+ T cells sorted from blood. Subset indicated: CD45RA+ positively selected. The CDR3 sequence is CASSNGQGARDEQYF. CDR3 in DNA: TGTGCCAGCAGCAACGGACAGGGAGCTAGGGACGAGCAGTACTTC.